Presented here are 30 T cell receptor beta chains from one specimen sequenced in a study of blood T cells in healthy people across ages (dated by TCRdb to 2014 to 2015). Library generation was performed with 5' RACE. Data came from an Illumina HiSeq 2500. A second PCR of roughly 7 to 11 cycles was run with a J-beta primer mix and a sample-barcoded 5' primer. TCRdb took the public reads, trimmed them with fastp at Q25, ran MiXCR for clone calling and kept in-frame beta chains. Entries that share a CDR3 protein sequence are merged under the most common genes and DNA. The sample table records approximately 850,000 distinct CDR3 sequences; under 45% of these occur just once. Approximately 19% of the sample belongs to the ten largest clones. The material sequenced was blood. Source of these receptors: a man between 60 and 70 years old in good health.

This clonotype was counted only a few times. The rearrangement joins TRBV12-3 or TRBV12-4 to TRBJ1-2; 7 nucleotides match TRBD1. This CDR3 is 13 amino acids long. The ends lost 7 bases at V and 4 bases at J; junction bases unmatched: 6. The chain's CDR3 is CASKVRGVYGYTF. CDR3 sequence (DNA): TGTGCCAGCAAGGTCAGGGGGGTCTATGGCTACACCTTC.

The chain has TRBV7-2 and TRBJ2-1, with D possibly TRBD2 on 6 matching bases. V was shortened by 4 bases and J by 6 bases, with 19 bases between the two germline ends. This CDR3 spans 16 amino acids. Germline CDR1 SGHTA, CDR2 FQGNSA. This CDR3 is CASSSHLTGVGNEQFF. The DNA for the CDR3 is TGTGCCAGCAGCTCCCACCTTACGGGGGTCGGCAATGAGCAGTTCTTC.

This chain links TRBV5-1 with TRBJ2-5, with a possible D match to TRBD2 (5 bases). The CDR3 has 15 amino acids. V lost 2 bases, J lost 4 bases, and 15 bases lay in between. Germline CDR1 SGHRS, CDR2 YFSETQ. The CDR3 nucleotides read TGCGCCAGCAGCTTAGGAGCTTCGGAGGTAGAGACCCAGTACTTC. Translation: CASSLGASEVETQYF.

The chain links TRBV6-1 to TRBJ2-7; 15 bases align to TRBD2. V was pared by 6 bases and J by 1 base, with 13 bases of the junction left unmatched. Germline CDR1 and CDR2: MNHNS and SASEGT. CDR3 length equals 19 residues. The DNA for the CDR3 is TGTGCCAGCAGCGCCCGCGGACTAGCGGGGGGGCTAGGATCCTACGAGCAGTACTTC. As protein: CASSARGLAGGLGSYEQYF.

The chain employs TRBV6-6 and TRBJ2-7; 9 nucleotides agree with TRBD1. V was pared by 2 bases and J by 12 bases, with 8 bases of the junction left unmatched. This CDR3 is 13 amino acids long. Germline V gene lookup returns CDR1 MNHNY and CDR2 SVGAGI (reference sequence). The CDR3 loop reads CASSYGDRAHPYF. The CDR3 nucleotides are TGTGCCAGCAGTTACGGGGACAGGGCCCATCCGTACTTC.

The rearrangement links TRBV12-3 or TRBV12-4 to TRBJ2-3; 9 bases match TRBD1. The CDR3 sequence is 14 residues long. V shed 7 bases, J shed 4 bases, and the junction held 6 bases outside the gene matches. CDR3 in amino acids: CASTRDRVADTQYF. In DNA form, the CDR3 reads TGTGCCAGCACCCGGGACAGGGTGGCAGATACGCAGTATTTT.

The chain couples TRBV20-1 to TRBJ2-1; 15 bases match TRBD2. The V and J ends lost 5 bases and 2 bases, in that order; junction bases with no gene match: 7. CDR1 is DFQATT, CDR2 SNEGSKA, per germline (reference sequence). The CDR3 is 17 residues long. CDR3 in DNA: TGCAGTGCTCGCGGACTAGCGGGGGGGCCTACCTACAATGAGCAGTTCTTC. Translating it yields CSARGLAGGPTYNEQFF.

The chain employs TRBV29-1 and TRBJ1-2; the D is unclear. Germline loops: CDR1 SQVTM, CDR2 ANQGSEA. The CDR3 totals 12 residues. The V end lost 4 bases, the J end lost 8 bases, and 14 bases lay between the germline ends. CDR3 DNA: TGCAGCGTTGTAGACGGACGGCTAGGCTACACCTTC. Translation gives CSVVDGRLGYTF.

The gene calls are TRBV7-9 and TRBJ2-1; 8 nucleotides agree with TRBD2. CDR1 SEHNR and CDR2 FQNEAQ come from the germline V gene (reference sequence). This CDR3 has 16 residues. The junction had 15 bases not matched to a gene; V was cut back by 2 bases and J by 12 bases. CDR3 region: CASSLTRGGPSGVQFF. In nucleotides, the CDR3 is TGTGCCAGCAGCTTAACCCGCGGGGGGCCGAGCGGTGTGCAGTTCTTC.

The chain combines TRBV12-3 or TRBV12-4 with TRBJ1-4; D is uncertain. Trimming pared 8 bases from V and 8 bases from J, leaving 18 bases between. This CDR3 region has 14 residues. CDR3 amino acids: CASSVSAWGEKLFF. The CDR3 DNA follows: TGTGCCAGCTCGGTCAGCGCGTGGGGAGAAAAACTGTTTTTT.

The chain joins TRBV4-3 to TRBJ2-1; D is uncertain. From germline, CDR1 is LGHNA and CDR2 YSLEER. The CDR3 is made up of 15 amino acids. V shed 2 bases and J shed 13 bases, with 21 bases lying between them. CDR3: CASSQTRYYQETQFF. CDR3 coding DNA: TGCGCCAGCAGCCAAACCAGATACTACCAAGAGACCCAGTTCTTC.

The J gene is TRBJ2-7, the V gene TRBV9; D might be TRBD1 or TRBD2, each matching 5 bases. There are 12 residues in the CDR3. Trimming removed 3 bases at V and 2 bases at J, with 6 bases between. Germline loops: CDR1 SGDLS, CDR2 YYNGEE. CDR3 sequence (DNA): TGTGCCAGCAGCGGGGACGCCTACGAGCAGTACTTC. Translating gives CASSGDAYEQYF.

J is TRBJ1-1 and V is TRBV6-5; D not resolved. With 6 bases removed from V and 3 bases from J, the gap between germline ends came to 5 bases. The CDR3 covers 11 residues. Per the germline V gene, CDR1 is MNHEY and CDR2 is SVGAGI. The CDR3 region has the DNA TGTGCCAGCAGCAGACACACTGAAGCTTTCTTT. This translates into CASSRHTEAFF.

This clonotype was found a few times. This CDR3 reads CASSYGDREVAYTF. The CDR3 DNA sequence: TGTGCCAGCAGTTACGGGGACAGGGAAGTCGCATACACCTTC. The V and J genes are TRBV6-6 and TRBJ1-2, with TRBD1 matching over 9 bases. V gave up 2 bases and J gave up 11 bases; unmatched junction bases: 9. Looked up from germline, CDR1 is MNHNY and CDR2 is SVGAGI (reference sequence). The CDR3 has 14 residues.

In its sample, this clonotype was seen many times. This chain links TRBV28 with TRBJ2-7; 8 bases align to TRBD1. This CDR3 contains 15 residues. The germline V gene encodes CDR1 MDHEN and CDR2 SYDVKM. V gave up 1 base and J gave up 6 bases; unmatched junction bases: 8. CDR3 nucleotides: TGTGCCAGCAGTTTATTTAGGACAGGGCGGGCCGAGCAGTACTTC. Its translation: CASSLFRTGRAEQYF. Using reference TRBV28 and TRBJ2-7 for the parts outside the CDR3, the full variable domain is DVKVTQSSRYLVKRTGEKVFLECVQDMDHENMFWYRQDPGLGLRLIYFSYDVKMKEKGDIPEGYSVSREKKERFSLILESASTNQTSMYLCASSLFRTGRAEQYFGPGTRLTVT.

This clonotype was recorded a few times. V usage is TRBV14 and J usage is TRBJ2-7, with a weak D call TRBD1 (5 bases). Germline loops: CDR1 SGHDN, CDR2 FVKESK. The CDR3 covers 15 residues. Trimming removed 3 bases from V and 2 bases from J, with 14 bases in between. The CDR3 reads CASSQPYQGTYEQYF. CDR3 bases: TGTGCCAGCAGCCAGCCCTACCAGGGTACCTACGAGCAGTACTTC.

The V gene is TRBV5-6, the J gene TRBJ2-6; D gene unclear. The CDR3 sequence is 16 residues long. The V and J ends lost 1 base and 4 bases respectively, with 12 bases between them. Germline CDR1 SGHDT, CDR2 YYEEEE. The CDR3, as DNA: TGTGCCAGCAGCTTGCGTTGGCGATCGGGGGCCAACGTCCTGACTTTC. Translation: CASSLRWRSGANVLTF.

The gene calls are TRBV20-1 and TRBJ1-2, with a tentative D call TRBD1 (5 bases). V was trimmed by 1 base and J by 1 base, leaving 13 bases between them. The V gene's germline CDR1 is DFQATT and CDR2 SNEGSKA (reference sequence). CDR3 length: 15 amino acids. The CDR3 reads CSARGGTAFNYGYTF. CDR3 bases: TGCAGTGCTAGAGGTGGGACGGCCTTTAACTATGGCTACACCTTC.

This chain connects TRBV27 to TRBJ2-1, with 14 bases that match TRBD2. V lost 5 bases to trimming and J lost 10 bases; unmatched junction nucleotides: 16. This CDR3 has 18 amino acids. Looked up from germline, CDR1 is MNHEY and CDR2 is SMNVEV (reference sequence). CDR3 nucleotide sequence: TGTGCCAGCAGTCCCCGACTAGCGGGGGGGCTAAGGCGAAGGGAGCAGTTCTTC. This sequence encodes CASSPRLAGGLRRREQFF.

This chain joins TRBV29-1 and TRBJ1-4; a weak D match, TRBD1 (5 bases). Trimming took 6 bases from V and 0 from J, leaving 8 bases between them. CDR1 is SQVTM, CDR2 ANQGSEA, per germline. This CDR3 contains 13 residues. The DNA of the CDR3 is TGCAGCGTGGGGGGGTCAACTAATGAAAAACTGTTTTTT. As protein: CSVGGSTNEKLFF.

CDR3 protein: CASSLMSMQETQYF. CDR3 nucleotides: TGTGCCAGCAGCCTAATGTCTATGCAAGAGACCCAGTACTTC. This chain uses TRBV7-2 with TRBJ2-5, with D hard to call. With 5 bases removed from V and 2 bases from J, the gap between germline ends came to 12 bases. The CDR3 runs 14 residues. Germline loops: CDR1 SGHTA, CDR2 FQGNSA.

The gene calls are TRBV7-9 and TRBJ2-4; 7 bases match TRBD1. The DNA end favors TRBJ2-5, so the J call may be wrong. The CDR3 runs 15 residues. Per the germline V gene, CDR1 is SEHNR and CDR2 is FQNEAQ (reference sequence). Written as DNA, the CDR3 is TGTGCCAGCAGCTTAGTCGGGACAGCCCAAGAGACCCAGTACTTC. This sequence encodes CASSLVGTAQETQYF.

The rearrangement links TRBV5-1 to TRBJ2-7; D is ambiguous. Trimming left V 4 bases short and J 0 bases short, with 14 bases between. The CDR3 runs 15 residues. Germline CDR1 and CDR2: SGHRS and YFSETQ. The CDR3 loop reads CASSPDILSSYEQYF. CDR3 coding DNA: TGCGCCAGCAGCCCCGACATCCTCAGCTCCTACGAGCAGTACTTC.

The V call is TRBV9, the J call TRBJ2-1; 7 bases map to TRBD2. J was trimmed by 0 bases and V by 4 bases; bases with no gene match: 7. The CDR3 is 16 amino acids. CDR1 and CDR2 from the germline V gene are SGDLS and YYNGEE. CDR3 residues: CASSPWGGLSYNEQFF. The DNA for the CDR3 is TGTGCCAGCAGCCCGTGGGGGGGACTCTCCTACAATGAGCAGTTCTTC.

The chain joins TRBV20-1 to TRBJ2-6; possibly TRBD1 for D (5 bases). The V gene lost 0 bases and the J gene lost 0 bases, with 18 bases spanning the gap. This CDR3 has 19 residues. Germline CDR1 reads DFQATT; CDR2 reads SNEGSKA (reference sequence). CDR3 nucleotides: TGCAGTGCTAGAGATCAAGGGGCCACTCTAATCTCTGGGGCCAACGTCCTGACTTTC. Translated, it gives CSARDQGATLISGANVLTF.

V usage is TRBV4-3 and J usage is TRBJ1-2, with a weak D call TRBD1 (5 bases). CDR3 size: 15 residues. Germline V gene sequence: CDR1 LGHNA, CDR2 YSLEER. V was trimmed by 1 base and J by 3 bases, leaving 12 bases between them. The CDR3 protein is CASSQGTSSDYGYTF. DNA of the CDR3: TGCGCCAGCAGCCAAGGGACAAGCAGTGACTATGGCTACACCTTC.

V is TRBV20-1 and J is TRBJ2-1, with 8 positions matching TRBD2. This CDR3 comprises 14 residues. CDR1 is DFQATT and CDR2 is SNEGSKA in the germline V gene (reference sequence). V lost 4 bases to trimming and J lost 5 bases; unmatched junction nucleotides: 7. This chain's CDR3 is CSATLAGLNNEQFF. CDR3 DNA: TGCAGTGCTACATTAGCGGGGCTTAACAATGAGCAGTTCTTC.

This clonotype was counted a few times. J is TRBJ2-5 and V is TRBV25-1; D tentatively reads TRBD1 or TRBD2 (8 bases each). CDR1 and CDR2 from the germline V gene are MGHDK and SYGVNS. Between the trimmed V and J ends, which lost 4 bases and 11 bases, there was a span of 23 bases. The CDR3 extends over 15 amino acids. DNA of the CDR3: TGTGCCAGCAGTGCGTTCGGGGGGGACAGGCCCGGGCAGTACTTC. Translating it yields CASSAFGGDRPGQYF.

This sequence joins TRBV7-2 and TRBJ2-1, with TRBD2 matching over 12 bases. Germline V gene lookup returns CDR1 SGHTA and CDR2 FQGNSA. The V and J ends lost 5 bases and 9 bases, in that order; junction bases with no gene match: 8. CDR3 length: 15 amino acids. CDR3 bases: TGTGCCAGCAGCGCCCCTAGCGGGGGGGTCGGTGAGCAGTTCTTC. This encodes CASSAPSGGVGEQFF. Based on the CDR3 plus reference TRBV7-2 and TRBJ2-1, the full variable domain is GAGVSQSPSNKVTEKGKDVELRCDPISGHTALYWYRQSLGQGLEFLIYFQGNSAPDKSGLPSDRFSAERTGGSVSTLTIQRTQQEDSAVYLCASSAPSGGVGEQFFGPGTRLTVL.

The rearrangement joins TRBV20-1 to TRBJ2-4; D remains ambiguous. From germline, CDR1 is DFQATT and CDR2 SNEGSKA (reference sequence). V was shortened by 0 bases and J by 10 bases, with 10 bases between the two germline ends. The CDR3 covers 12 residues. CDR3 bases: TGCAGTGCTAGAGATCAAGGTCCAATTCAGTACTTC. This gives the protein CSARDQGPIQYF.